These T cell receptor beta chains were read from a single sample in a study of blood T cell repertoires in COVID-19. Clones were read by immunoSEQ multiplex PCR, and TCRdb kept only the in-frame ones, dropping some. The sample has about 120,000 clones, roughly 80% seen once. The specimen sequenced was peripheral blood. The receptor source for this set is a man younger than 45 with acute or convalescent COVID-19. CDR3s include the opening cysteine and the closing phenylalanine or tryptophan. A D gene is named only where the DNA matches it firmly. The size of a clone is reported for some rows only, either as once, few or many, or as a class for expanded clones.

d_gene	abundance	v_gene	j_gene	CDR3nt	CDR3aa
-	-	TRBV11-2	TRBJ1-2	TGTGCCAGCCTTTCGGGGAACTATGGCTACACCTTC	CASLSGNYGYTF
TRBD1	once	TRBV5-1	TRBJ1-1	TGCGCCAGCAGCCGACAGGGGGCTACCACTGAAGCTTTCTTT	CASSRQGATTEAFF
TRBD2	-	TRBV5-1	TRBJ2-1	TGCGCCAGCATGGCGGGAGACTACAATGAGCAGTTCTTC	CASMAGDYNEQFF
TRBD1	-	TRBV7-8	TRBJ2-2	TGTGCCAGCAGCTTAGGGCGCTCCGGGACAGGCTCGCGCTACACCGGGGAGCTGTTTTTT	CASSLGRSGTGSRYTGELFF
-	-	TRBV6-6	TRBJ1-2	TGTGCCAGCAGTTCTCCCGGGAGAACTAACTATGGCTACACCTTC	CASSSPGRTNYGYTF
-	-	TRBV5-1	TRBJ1-3	TGCGCCAGCAGCTTGGGTTCACAGGGAAACACCATATATTTT	CASSLGSQGNTIYF
TRBD1	-	TRBV5-1	TRBJ1-1	TGCGCCAGCAGCTTGGGACAGGGGGGAACTGAAGCTTTCTTT	CASSLGQGGTEAFF
TRBD1	-	TRBV19	TRBJ1-5	TGTGCCAGCAGGGGGACTGATCAGCCCCAGCATTTT	CASRGTDQPQHF
TRBD2	-	TRBV4-2	TRBJ2-2	TGTGCCAGCAGCCAAGGGACTAGCCGGGCCGGGGAGCTGTTTTTT	CASSQGTSRAGELFF
TRBD1	-	TRBV15	TRBJ2-2	TGTGCCACCAGCAGAGATTATCCGGGACAGAGCACCGGGGAGCTGTTTTTT	CATSRDYPGQSTGELFF
-	once	TRBV13	TRBJ1-2	TGTGCCAGCAGCCCTCGAGGTCGCGGGGAGGCAGGTGGCTACACCTTC	CASSPRGRGEAGGYTF
-	-	TRBV6-5	TRBJ2-7	TGTGCCAGCAGTCCAACTCGAAACTACGAGCAGTACTTC	CASSPTRNYEQYF
-	-	TRBV5-4	TRBJ2-5	TGTGCCAGCAGCTCATTGACAGGGAGGGAGACCCAGTACTTC	CASSSLTGRETQYF
-	once	TRBV10-2	TRBJ1-5	TGCGCCAGCAGTGAGACAGGGAATCAGCCCCAGCATTTT	CASSETGNQPQHF
-	-	TRBV5-8	TRBJ2-4	TGTGCCAGCAGATTTGTTGGGGGGGGCAGGATTAGGTACTTC	CASRFVGGGRIRYF
-	-	TRBV10-3	TRBJ1-2	TGTGCCATCGCGGCAGGGGCGGGTGGCTACACCTTC	CAIAAGAGGYTF
-	-	TRBV3-1/TRBV3-2	TRBJ1-1	TGTGCCAGCAGCCATAACAGGGATACTGAAGCTTTCTTT	CASSHNRDTEAFF
-	-	TRBV2	TRBJ1-5	TGTGCCAGCAGCCCTCGGGGGGGGCGTCTGGACGGGGATCAGCCCCAGCATTTT	CASSPRGGRLDGDQPQHF
TRBD2	-	TRBV4-3	TRBJ2-7	TGCGCCAGCAGCCAAGATCCGGGGGGCTACGAGCAGTACTTC	CASSQDPGGYEQYF
TRBD2	-	TRBV7-9	TRBJ2-3	TGTGCCAGCAGCCCGCCCCCTCGGGGGGGCCGTGCAGATACGCAGTATTTT	CASSPPPRGGRADTQYF
-	-	TRBV6-5	TRBJ1-4	TGTGCCAGCAGTCGGGACTTCAATGTCAATGAAAAACTGTTTTTT	CASSRDFNVNEKLFF
-	-	TRBV5-1	TRBJ1-6	TGCGCCAGCAGCTTGGGATGGGGGGATAATAATTCACCCCTCCACTTT	CASSLGWGDNNSPLHF
TRBD1	-	TRBV5-4	TRBJ1-2	TGTGCCAGCAGCACCGGGACAGGGAGCTATGGCTACACCTTC	CASSTGTGSYGYTF
TRBD2	-	TRBV6-4	TRBJ2-1	TGTGCCAGCAGTGACGGACTAGCGGGAGGCAATGAGCAGTTCTTC	CASSDGLAGGNEQFF
TRBD2	-	TRBV23-1	TRBJ2-5	TGCGCCAGCAAAAAGCGGGAGGGCGGGGAGACCCAGTACTTC	CASKKREGGETQYF
-	-	TRBV5-4	TRBJ1-2	TGTGCCAGCAGCTTGGCGGCAGGGGAGAGTTTCACCTTC	CASSLAAGESFTF
TRBD1	-	TRBV5-1	TRBJ1-2	TGCGCCAGCAGCCCTTGGGGGGACAGCGGGAACTATGGCTACACCTTC	CASSPWGDSGNYGYTF
-	once	TRBV6-6	TRBJ2-3	TGTGCCAGCAGTGAGGACAGTGGGGGCGCAGATACGCAGTATTTT	CASSEDSGGADTQYF
-	-	TRBV5-1	TRBJ1-3	TGCGCCAGCAGTCAAAACACAGTCTCTGGAAACACCATATATTTT	CASSQNTVSGNTIYF
-	few	TRBV30	TRBJ1-2	TGTGCCTGGAGCTCTAACGTCTATGGCTACACCTTC	CAWSSNVYGYTF
TRBD2	-	TRBV7-2	TRBJ2-3	TGTGCCAGCAGCTTATCCGGGGCTAGCGGCACAAATACGCAGTATTTT	CASSLSGASGTNTQYF
-	-	TRBV29-1	TRBJ2-1	TGCAGCGCTCGGGTCGACCGGTGGAATGAGCAGTTCTTC	CSARVDRWNEQFF
TRBD1	-	TRBV18	TRBJ1-4	TGTGCCAGCTCAGCCGACAGGGTGGATGGAAAACTGTTTTTT	CASSADRVDGKLFF
-	-	TRBV30	TRBJ1-1	TGTGCCTGGAGTGTATGGGCAGAGAACACTGAAGCTTTCTTT	CAWSVWAENTEAFF
-	-	TRBV6-5	TRBJ2-7	TGTGCCAGCAGGGCGGACAGCTACGAGCAGTACTTC	CASRADSYEQYF
TRBD1	-	TRBV2	TRBJ1-2	TGTGCCAGCAGTTTAATGACAGGGAAATATGGCTACACCTTC	CASSLMTGKYGYTF
TRBD1	-	TRBV3-1/TRBV3-2	TRBJ1-1	TGTGCCAGCAGCTACAGGGGGGGGGACACTGAAGCTTTCTTT	CASSYRGGDTEAFF
TRBD2	once	TRBV4-3	TRBJ2-1	TGCGCCAGCAGCCAAATAAAAACCGCCCCTGGACTAGCGGGCAACAATGAGCAGTTCTTC	CASSQIKTAPGLAGNNEQFF
-	-	TRBV14	TRBJ2-5	TGTGCCAGCAGCCAAGATCGGGTAGCCGTGGAGACCCAGTACTTC	CASSQDRVAVETQYF
-	-	TRBV9	TRBJ1-6	TGTGCCAGCAGCGTAGGAGGTGACCGGTCACCCCTCCACTTT	CASSVGGDRSPLHF
TRBD1	once	TRBV4-1	TRBJ2-1	TGCGCCAGCAGCCCAACCAGGGGGCTACGGAATGAGCAGTTCTTC	CASSPTRGLRNEQFF
-	-	TRBV5-8	TRBJ2-1	TGTGCCAGCAGCTTGGCTCACAATGAGCAGTTCTTC	CASSLAHNEQFF
TRBD2	-	TRBV10-3	TRBJ2-7	TGTGCCATCAGTCCCCGAAATGGGGGGGCCTACGAGCAGTACTTC	CAISPRNGGAYEQYF
TRBD2	-	TRBV29-1	TRBJ2-1	TGCAGCGTTAGGCCCAGCGGGAGGGTCGATGAGCAGTTCTTC	CSVRPSGRVDEQFF
-	once	TRBV10-3	TRBJ1-1	TGTGCCATCAGTGAGCAGGGAGGGACTGAAGCTTTCTTT	CAISEQGGTEAFF